What follows describes a single T cell receptor beta chain. The antigen is undetermined. A J-beta primer mix and a sample-barcoded 5' primer were used in a second PCR of roughly 7 to 12 cycles. MiXCR was run by TCRdb on the 5' RACE reads, yielding one entry per CDR3 protein. The sample holds about 840,000 distinct CDR3 sequences, approximately 32% seen once. The data were obtained in a study of blood T cells in healthy people across ages. General study findings and limits: The CMV status of each donor remained undetermined, and this could have confounded shifts in expanded clonotypes.

Trimming took off 8 bases at V and 9 bases at J, with 11 bases between the two ends. This CDR3 contains 12 residues. Germline-derived CDR1 and CDR2 are SGHDN and FVKESK. This same sample was also part of a study on T cells of mothers and their children.

The chain couples TRBV14 to TRBJ1-6; possibly TRBD1 for D (5 bases). The TCR was taken from a woman aged 40 to 50 in good health. The sequenced material came from blood. The CDR3 bases are TGTGCCAGCTCTTGGGGCGGTTCACCCCTCCACTTT. Translated, it gives CASSWGGSPLHF.